These 10 T cell receptor beta chains originate from one sample sequenced in a study of T-cell reconstitution after alpha-beta-depleted transplantation in children. For TCRbeta, the library was prepared with unique molecular identifiers. A single record per CDR3 protein comes from TCRdb applying MiXCR to the PCR reads. The sample lists fewer than 700,000 distinct CDR3 sequences, over 10% occurring once. This sample comprised PBMCs, mostly from graft donor cells, obtained 360 days after TCRalphabeta/CD19-depleted stem cell transplant. These receptors were taken from a male patient younger than 18 who had a stem cell transplant for acute myeloid leukemia, so the T cells may come from the graft donor.

The rearrangement uses TRBV4-2 and TRBJ2-1; D may be TRBD2 (6 bases). V lost 0 bases and J lost 5, with 20 bases in between. The CDR3 length is 18 residues. Germline CDR1 is LGHNA and CDR2 is YNFKEQ. The CDR3 is CASSQDTPRLDKNNEQFF. Here the CDR3 DNA reads TGTGCCAGCAGCCAAGATACCCCTCGACTAGACAAGAACAATGAGCAGTTCTTC.

This clonotype was observed many times. The chain uses TRBV4-3 and TRBJ2-5, with TRBD2 matching 12 bases. From germline, CDR1 is LGHNA and CDR2 YSLEER. This CDR3 contains 18 residues. With V trimmed by 1 base and J by 3 bases, 9 bases remained unmatched. The CDR3 coding sequence is TGCGCCAGCAGCCAAGCATTGAGGCTAGCGGGAGGGGAAGAGACCCAGTACTTC. Protein: CASSQALRLAGGEETQYF.

J is TRBJ1-2 and V is TRBV6-5, with a possible D match to TRBD1 (6 bases). Germline V gives CDR1 MNHEY, CDR2 SVGAGI. The ends were cut back, 0 bases at V and 4 bases at J, with 18 bases in the middle. CDR3 length: 17 residues. The CDR3 DNA reads TGTGCCAGCAGTTACTCGATGGGGGGCACCAAACCCTATGGCTACACCTTC. This translates into CASSYSMGGTKPYGYTF.

The chain has TRBV30 and TRBJ2-4; 7 bases are shared with TRBD1. The CDR3 length is 15 residues. After removal of 4 bases from V and 6 bases from J, the junction contained 12 bases not matched to a gene. The V gene's germline CDR1 is GTSNPN and CDR2 SVGIG (reference sequence). CDR3 coding DNA: TGTGCCTGGAAGGGGGCCCGATTCCTTGGAAACATTCAGTACTTC. Translated, it gives CAWKGARFLGNIQYF.

The chain carries TRBV30 and TRBJ2-1; no clear D gene. V lost 3 bases to trimming and J lost 8 bases, with 8 bases between them. Germline loops: CDR1 GTSNPN, CDR2 SVGIG (reference sequence). This CDR3 is built from 11 residues. For the CDR3, the DNA is TGTGCCTGGAGCCCCGCGGATGAGCAGTTCTTC. This sequence encodes CAWSPADEQFF.

V usage is TRBV29-1 and J usage is TRBJ2-1; 8 bases fit TRBD1. J gave up 0 bases and V 6 bases, and 4 bases lay outside the gene matches. The CDR3 is 14 residues long. CDR1 and CDR2 (germline): SQVTM, ANQGSEA. The CDR3 loop is CSVNRGSSYNEQFF. The DNA for the CDR3 is TGCAGCGTAAACAGGGGGAGCTCCTACAATGAGCAGTTCTTC.

This clonotype was detected many times. The chain couples TRBV12-3 or TRBV12-4 to TRBJ2-6; 7 bases agree with TRBD2. This CDR3 region has 17 residues. J lost 0 bases, V lost 5 bases, and 7 bases had no gene match. In DNA form, the CDR3 reads TGTGCCAGCAGTCCTCCGACTAGCCTCTCTGGGGCCAACGTCCTGACTTTC. It translates to CASSPPTSLSGANVLTF.

This clonotype came up a few times. This CDR3 is CASSFLGTGNIQYF. CDR3 bases: TGTGCCAGCAGCTTTCTCGGGACTGGCAACATTCAGTACTTC. The chain combines TRBV7-9 with TRBJ2-4; maybe TRBD2 (6 bases). The CDR3 loop spans 14 amino acids. CDR1 is SEHNR and CDR2 is FQNEAQ in the germline V gene (reference sequence). With 3 bases removed from V and 7 bases from J, the gap between germline ends came to 13 bases. The full variable domain, its missing parts supplied by reference TRBV7-9 and TRBJ2-4, is DTGVSQNPRHKITKRGQNVTFRCDPISEHNRLYWYRQTLGQGPEFLTYFQNEAQLEKSRLLSDRFSAERPKGSFSTLEIQRTEQGDSAMYLCASSFLGTGNIQYFGAGTRLSVL.

This clonotype has just a few counts. V is TRBV6-5 and J is TRBJ2-7; unclear D gene. CDR1 MNHEY and CDR2 SVGAGI come from the germline V gene. Between the trimmed V and J ends, which lost 4 bases and 4 bases, there was a span of 11 bases. The CDR3 runs 13 residues. The chain's CDR3 is CASSLGRRYEQYF. The CDR3, as DNA: TGTGCCAGCAGTTTAGGCAGGAGATACGAGCAGTACTTC.

This clonotype was detected only a few times. The rearrangement uses TRBV12-3 or TRBV12-4 and TRBJ2-4; 8 bases line up with TRBD1. The CDR3 is 15 amino acids. V shed 3 bases and J 7 bases; nucleotides not matched to a gene: 8. CDR3 in amino acids: CASSFLARGQNIQYF. For the CDR3, the DNA is TGTGCCAGCAGTTTCCTTGCCAGGGGGCAGAACATTCAGTACTTC.